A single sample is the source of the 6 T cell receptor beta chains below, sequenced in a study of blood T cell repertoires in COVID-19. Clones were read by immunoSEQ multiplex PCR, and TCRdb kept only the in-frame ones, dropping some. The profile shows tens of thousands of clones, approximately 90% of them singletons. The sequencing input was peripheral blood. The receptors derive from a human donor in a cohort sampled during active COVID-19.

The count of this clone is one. The CDR3 bases are TGTGCCAGCAGCAGGGCCGAAGAGACCCAGTACTTC. Encoded protein: CASSRAEETQYF. The chain links TRBV12-3 or TRBV12-4 to TRBJ2-5; possible D gene TRBD1, 5 bases. Deletions cut 6 bases from V and 3 bases from J, with 8 bases between. The CDR3 has 12 amino acids.

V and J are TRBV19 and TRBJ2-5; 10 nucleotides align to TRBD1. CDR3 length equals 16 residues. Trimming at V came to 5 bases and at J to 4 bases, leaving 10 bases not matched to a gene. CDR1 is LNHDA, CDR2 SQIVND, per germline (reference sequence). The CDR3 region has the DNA TGTGCCAGTAGTCTCACCAGGACAGGGGGTGGAGAGACCCAGTACTTC. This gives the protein CASSLTRTGGGETQYF.

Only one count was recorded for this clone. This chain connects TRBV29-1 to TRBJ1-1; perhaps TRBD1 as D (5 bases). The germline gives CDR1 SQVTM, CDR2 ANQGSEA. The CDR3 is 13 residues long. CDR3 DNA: TGCAGTCTTTCCCCTCCACAGGTGACTGAAGCTTTCTTT. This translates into CSLSPPQVTEAFF. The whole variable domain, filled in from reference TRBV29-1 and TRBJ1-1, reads SAVISQKPSRDICQRGTSLTIQCQVDSQVTMMFWYRQQPGQSLTLIATANQGSEATYESGFVIDKFPISRPNLTFSTLTVSNMSPEDSSIYLCSLSPPQVTEAFFGQGTRLTVV.

CDR3 coding DNA: TGTGCCTGGAGTGTACGTCGCAGGGATGGCAATCAGCCCCAGCATTTT. This gives the protein CAWSVRRRDGNQPQHF. The rearrangement joins TRBV30 to TRBJ1-5; a weak D match, TRBD1 (5 bases). The CDR3 has 16 residues. V was cut by 0 bases and J by 2 bases, with 14 bases left in between. Germline V gives CDR1 GTSNPN, CDR2 SVGIG (reference sequence).

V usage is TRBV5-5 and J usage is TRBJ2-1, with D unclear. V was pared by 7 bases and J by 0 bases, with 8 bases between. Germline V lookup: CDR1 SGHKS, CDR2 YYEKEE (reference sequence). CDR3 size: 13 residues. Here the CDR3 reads CASADSSYNEQFF. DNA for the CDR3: TGTGCCAGCGCGGATAGCTCCTACAATGAGCAGTTCTTC.

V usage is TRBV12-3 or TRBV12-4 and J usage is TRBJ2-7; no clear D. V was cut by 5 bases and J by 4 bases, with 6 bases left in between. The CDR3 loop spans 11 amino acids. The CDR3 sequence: CASSRNYEQYF. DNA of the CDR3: TGTGCCAGCAGTCGTAATTACGAGCAGTACTTC.